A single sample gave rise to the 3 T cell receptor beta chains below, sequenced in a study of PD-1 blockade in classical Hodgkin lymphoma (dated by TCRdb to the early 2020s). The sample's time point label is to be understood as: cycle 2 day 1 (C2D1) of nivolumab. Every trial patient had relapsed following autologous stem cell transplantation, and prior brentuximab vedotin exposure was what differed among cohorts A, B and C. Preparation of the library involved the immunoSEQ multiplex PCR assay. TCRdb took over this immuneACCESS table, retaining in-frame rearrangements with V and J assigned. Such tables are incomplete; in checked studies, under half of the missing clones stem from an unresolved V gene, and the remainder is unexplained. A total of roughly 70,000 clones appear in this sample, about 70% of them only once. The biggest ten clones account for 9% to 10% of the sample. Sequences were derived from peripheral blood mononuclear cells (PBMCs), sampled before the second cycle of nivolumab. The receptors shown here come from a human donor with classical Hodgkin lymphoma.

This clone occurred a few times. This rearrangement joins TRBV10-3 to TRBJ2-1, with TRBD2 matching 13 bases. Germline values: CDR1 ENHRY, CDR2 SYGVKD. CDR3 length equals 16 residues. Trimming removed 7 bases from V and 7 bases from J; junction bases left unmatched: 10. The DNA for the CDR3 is TGTGCCATCATCAGATCACTAGCGGGAGGGCAGAATGAGCAGTTCTTC. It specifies CAIIRSLAGGQNEQFF.

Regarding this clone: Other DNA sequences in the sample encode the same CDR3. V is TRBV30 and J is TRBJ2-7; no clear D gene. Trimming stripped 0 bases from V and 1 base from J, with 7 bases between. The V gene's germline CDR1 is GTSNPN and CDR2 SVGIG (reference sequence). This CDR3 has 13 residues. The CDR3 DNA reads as TGTGCCTGGAGTGTTGGAGATTCCTACGAGCAGTACTTC. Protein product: CAWSVGDSYEQYF.

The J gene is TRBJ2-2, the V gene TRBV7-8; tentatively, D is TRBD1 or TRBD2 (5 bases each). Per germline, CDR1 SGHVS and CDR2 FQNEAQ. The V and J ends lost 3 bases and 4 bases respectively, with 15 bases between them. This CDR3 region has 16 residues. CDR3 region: CASSFYRDGGTGELFF. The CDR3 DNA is TGTGCCAGCAGCTTTTACCGGGACGGCGGCACCGGGGAGCTGTTTTTT.